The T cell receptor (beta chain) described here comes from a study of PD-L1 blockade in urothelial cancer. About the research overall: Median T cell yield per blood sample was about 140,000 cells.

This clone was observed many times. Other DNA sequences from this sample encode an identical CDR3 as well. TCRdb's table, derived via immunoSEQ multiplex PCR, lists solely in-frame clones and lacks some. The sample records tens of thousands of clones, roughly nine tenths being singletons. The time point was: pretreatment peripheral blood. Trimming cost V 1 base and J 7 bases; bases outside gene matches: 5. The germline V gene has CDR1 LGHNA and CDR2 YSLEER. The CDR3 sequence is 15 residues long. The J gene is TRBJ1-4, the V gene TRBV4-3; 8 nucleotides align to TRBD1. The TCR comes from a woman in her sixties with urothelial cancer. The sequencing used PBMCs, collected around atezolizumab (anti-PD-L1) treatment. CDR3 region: CASSQGTGGGEKLFF. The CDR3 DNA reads TGCGCCAGCAGCCAAGGAACAGGGGGGGGTGAAAAACTGTTTTTT.